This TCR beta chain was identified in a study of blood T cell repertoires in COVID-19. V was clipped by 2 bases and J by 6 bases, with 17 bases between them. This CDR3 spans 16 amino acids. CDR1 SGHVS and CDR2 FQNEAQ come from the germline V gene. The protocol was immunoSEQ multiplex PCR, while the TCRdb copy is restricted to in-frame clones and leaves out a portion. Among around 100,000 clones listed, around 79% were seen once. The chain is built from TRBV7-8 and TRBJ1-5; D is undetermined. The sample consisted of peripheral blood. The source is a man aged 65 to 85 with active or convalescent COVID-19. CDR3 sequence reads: CASSLLDPLVGQPQHF. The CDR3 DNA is TGTGCCAGCAGCTTACTAGATCCTCTCGTGGGTCAGCCCCAGCATTTT.